This passage covers 27 T cell receptor beta chains from one sample sequenced in a study of cytomegalovirus exposure and HLA in healthy donors. Both 60 Vbeta primers and 13 Jbeta primers went into the PCR. The data were produced by immunoSEQ multiplex PCR, yet TCRdb's version contains in-frame clones alone and is incomplete. Here the sample spans roughly 100,000 clones, around 73% being singletons. Sequenced sample: PBMCs. These TCRs come from a woman aged 40 to 50 in good health and CMV-seronegative.

V gene TRBV28 combines with J gene TRBJ1-2; TRBD1 might be the D (5 bases). Trimming shortened V by 1 base and J by 8 bases, and 23 bases separated the two germline ends. CDR1 and CDR2 (germline): MDHEN, SYDVKM. The CDR3 has 17 amino acids. CDR3 sequence (DNA): TGTGCCAGCAGTTTATCCCTAAGAGGCCAGGGAAAGAAAGGCTACACCTTC. This gives the protein CASSLSLRGQGKKGYTF.

The chain joins TRBV28 to TRBJ2-7; TRBD2 agrees at 8 bases. This CDR3 is built from 14 residues. Germline CDR1 MDHEN, CDR2 SYDVKM. Losses at the gene ends were 6 bases for V and 7 bases for J; bases not matched to a gene: 11. CDR3 region: CASRLAGEGREQYF. CDR3 DNA: TGTGCCAGCAGGCTAGCGGGCGAGGGGAGGGAGCAGTACTTC.

This rearrangement joins TRBV29-1 to TRBJ2-1; 14 bases are a match to TRBD2. The CDR3 covers 13 residues. The V segment lost 3 bases and the J segment 14 bases; nucleotides outside the gene matches: 6. Germline V gene data show CDR1 as SQVTM and CDR2 as ANQGSEA. The CDR3: CSVEGTSGSGEFF. In DNA, the CDR3 is TGCAGCGTTGAGGGGACTAGCGGGAGTGGGGAGTTCTTC.

The chain uses TRBV2 and TRBJ2-1; 8 nucleotides match TRBD1. CDR1 and CDR2 from the germline V gene are SNHLY and FYNNEI. This CDR3 has 16 amino acids. The V segment lost 0 bases and the J segment 3 bases; nucleotides outside the gene matches: 4. The CDR3: CASSEALGQDYNEQFF. Here the CDR3 DNA reads TGTGCCAGCAGTGAAGCGCTGGGACAGGACTACAATGAGCAGTTCTTC.

This clone was counted a few times. The chain links TRBV2 to TRBJ2-7, with D perhaps matching TRBD1 (5 bases). Germline loops: CDR1 SNHLY, CDR2 FYNNEI. The germline V and J ends were trimmed by 3 bases and 2 bases, with 11 bases remaining between them. The CDR3 sequence is 14 residues long. The CDR3 is CASSEQGTPYEQYF. The CDR3, as DNA: TGTGCCAGCAGTGAGCAGGGAACCCCCTACGAGCAGTACTTC.

The chain is built from TRBV27 and TRBJ2-1; 10 bases are a match to TRBD2. The CDR3 is 17 residues long. After removal of 5 bases from V and 4 bases from J, the junction contained 11 bases not matched to a gene. Germline values: CDR1 MNHEY, CDR2 SMNVEV (reference sequence). The CDR3 protein is CASSPRVAGGEYNEQFF. In DNA, the CDR3 is TGTGCCAGCAGTCCAAGGGTAGCGGGAGGAGAGTACAATGAGCAGTTCTTC.

The chain is built from TRBV7-8 and TRBJ2-1; a weak D match, TRBD2 (6 bases). V was trimmed by 5 bases and J by 2 bases, leaving 16 bases between them. Germline values: CDR1 SGHVS, CDR2 FQNEAQ. The CDR3 totals 16 residues. This CDR3 is CASSPSGTSPYNEQFF. The CDR3 DNA is TGTGCCAGCAGCCCTTCGGGGACTTCCCCCTACAATGAGCAGTTCTTC.

The CDR3, as DNA: TGTGCCAGCAGCTTGTATATATCCAACTATGGCTACACCTTC. Translating it yields CASSLYISNYGYTF. The chain has TRBV5-6 and TRBJ1-2; unclear D gene. CDR1 SGHDT and CDR2 YYEEEE come from the germline V gene. The CDR3 runs to 14 residues. V lost 1 base and J 2 bases, leaving 9 bases between the germline ends.

CDR3 sequence reads: CASSLSTWGGETQYF. The CDR3 DNA sequence: TGTGCCAGCAGTTTGTCCACTTGGGGAGGGGAGACCCAGTACTTC. V usage is TRBV28 and J usage is TRBJ2-5, with 7 positions matching TRBD2. With 3 bases clipped from V and 5 bases from J, the junction kept 9 bases outside the gene matches. Germline assignment: CDR1 MDHEN and CDR2 SYDVKM. The CDR3 has 15 residues.

The chain recombines TRBV14 with TRBJ2-1; 11 bases align to TRBD2. The V segment lost 0 bases and the J segment 7 bases; nucleotides outside the gene matches: 8. CDR3 length: 17 residues. Per the germline V gene, CDR1 is SGHDN and CDR2 is FVKESK. The CDR3 region is CASSQDLPTSGSNEQFF. The CDR3 DNA follows: TGTGCCAGCAGCCAAGATCTGCCAACTAGCGGGAGTAATGAGCAGTTCTTC.

This clone was recorded a few times. The chain uses TRBV5-6 and TRBJ2-2; D is perhaps TRBD2 (6 bases). The CDR3 spans 15 residues. Trimming took 4 bases from V and 3 from J, leaving 13 bases between them. Germline V gives CDR1 SGHDT, CDR2 YYEEEE. The DNA for the CDR3 is TGTGCCAGCAGCCTTGCGCGGGAACACACCGGGGAGCTGTTTTTT. Protein product: CASSLAREHTGELFF.

This chain uses TRBV28 with TRBJ1-2, with TRBD1 as a possible D gene (5 bases). Trimming shortened V by 8 bases and J by 6 bases, and 19 bases separated the two germline ends. The V gene's germline CDR1 is MDHEN and CDR2 SYDVKM. This CDR3 region has 14 residues. CDR3: CASLALQGKNGYTF. For the CDR3, the DNA is TGTGCCAGCCTCGCCTTGCAGGGCAAGAATGGCTACACCTTC.

This clone occurred a few times. The chain recombines TRBV9 with TRBJ2-7; 10 nucleotides line up with TRBD2. V gave up 0 bases and J gave up 5 bases; unmatched junction bases: 5. This CDR3 comprises 15 residues. Germline V gives CDR1 SGDLS, CDR2 YYNGEE. CDR3 DNA: TGTGCCAGCAGCGTAGGGGCTAGCGGGAGCCACGAGCAGTACTTC. Amino acid sequence: CASSVGASGSHEQYF.

The V and J genes are TRBV11-3 and TRBJ2-2; no clear D. The V end lost 7 bases, the J end lost 0 bases, and 6 bases lay between the germline ends. CDR1 is SGHNT, CDR2 YENEEA, per germline. CDR3 length: 13 amino acids. The CDR3 reads CASTHSNTGELFF. DNA for the CDR3: TGTGCCAGCACCCATTCGAACACCGGGGAGCTGTTTTTT.

This clone has only a few counts. The chain couples TRBV7-9 to TRBJ1-1; possible D gene TRBD1, 6 bases. Germline values: CDR1 SEHNR, CDR2 FQNEAQ (reference sequence). This CDR3 spans 13 amino acids. The V end lost 5 bases, the J end lost 13 bases, and 20 bases lay between the germline ends. CDR3 region: CASSIQGVSGDFF. CDR3 DNA: TGTGCCAGCAGCATACAGGGAGTGTCTGGGGATTTCTTT.

This rearrangement joins TRBV9 to TRBJ2-3; TRBD2 is a possible D gene (6 bases). The CDR3 length is 16 residues. CDR1 and CDR2 from the germline V gene are SGDLS and YYNGEE. Trimming stripped 0 bases from V and 2 bases from J, with 13 bases between. CDR3 nucleotides: TGTGCCAGCAGCGTAGTAACGGGAGAGGCCACAGATACGCAGTATTTT. As protein: CASSVVTGEATDTQYF.

The rearrangement uses TRBV20-1 and TRBJ2-7; tentatively, D is TRBD2 (6 bases). V was cut by 6 bases and J by 6 bases, with 12 bases left in between. The germline V gene has CDR1 DFQATT and CDR2 SNEGSKA (reference sequence). The CDR3 covers 11 residues. The CDR3 nucleotides read TGCAGTGCCGCGGAGGGGCGCGAGCAGTACTTC. This codes for CSAAEGREQYF.

The gene calls are TRBV25-1 and TRBJ1-3; 9 bases are a match to TRBD1. Germline CDR1 and CDR2: MGHDK and SYGVNS. The CDR3 consists of 16 residues. The trim removed 0 bases at V and 1 base at J, leaving 1 base unmatched. This CDR3 reads CASSEYGTGSGNTIYF. For the CDR3, the DNA is TGTGCCAGCAGTGAATATGGGACAGGGTCTGGAAACACCATATATTTT.

The chain is built from TRBV6-1 and TRBJ2-1, with a possible D match to TRBD1 (5 bases). Trimming took off 4 bases at V and 11 bases at J, with 24 bases between the two ends. This CDR3 has 16 residues. Germline V CDR1 and CDR2: MNHNS, SASEGT. This CDR3 reads CASSGKTTAYILKQFF. The CDR3 nucleotides read TGTGCCAGCAGTGGAAAGACGACAGCGTATATTCTTAAGCAGTTCTTC.

The chain has TRBV7-2 and TRBJ1-5; no clear D gene. CDR3 length equals 12 residues. CDR1 and CDR2 (germline): SGHTA, FQGNSA. The V end was cut by 1 base, the J end by 10 bases, with 8 bases between. The CDR3 DNA is TGTGCCAGCAGCTTAGGTTTCGGTCCCCAGCATTTT. Protein sequence: CASSLGFGPQHF.

The V call is TRBV30, the J call TRBJ2-7; TRBD2 agrees at 8 bases. V lost 2 bases, J lost 1 base, and 4 bases stayed unmatched. Germline CDR1 and CDR2: GTSNPN and SVGIG (reference sequence). The CDR3 length is 14 residues. Here the CDR3 reads CAWSRLAGSYEQYF. CDR3 DNA sequence: TGTGCCTGGAGTCGCCTAGCGGGTTCCTACGAGCAGTACTTC.

This clone was seen only a few times. This chain joins TRBV5-1 and TRBJ2-1; 11 positions match TRBD2. The V segment lost 4 bases and the J segment 3 bases; nucleotides outside the gene matches: 9. The CDR3 covers 17 residues. Germline V gives CDR1 SGHRS, CDR2 YFSETQ. The CDR3 region is CASSPMGLAVLYNEQFF. In DNA form, the CDR3 reads TGCGCCAGCAGCCCTATGGGACTAGCGGTCCTCTACAATGAGCAGTTCTTC.

This rearrangement joins TRBV19 to TRBJ2-2, with 8 bases fitting TRBD2. J was trimmed by 7 bases and V by 4 bases; bases with no gene match: 14. The CDR3 loop spans 17 amino acids. In germline, CDR1 is LNHDA, CDR2 SQIVND (reference sequence). The chain's CDR3 is CASSKQAGVSQGGELFF. The DNA of the CDR3 is TGTGCCAGTAGTAAGCAAGCGGGAGTTTCTCAGGGCGGGGAGCTGTTTTTT.

This chain uses TRBV18 with TRBJ1-2; TRBD1 matches at 9 bases. From germline, CDR1 is KGHSH and CDR2 LQKENI. The V gene end was trimmed by 4 bases and the J gene end by 8 bases; junction bases not matched to a gene: 14. This CDR3 region has 16 residues. CDR3 in amino acids: CASSLWPGQGVSGYTF. CDR3 DNA sequence: TGTGCCAGCTCACTCTGGCCGGGACAGGGCGTCTCGGGCTACACCTTC.

V is TRBV27 and J is TRBJ1-1, with D maybe TRBD1 (6 bases). Trimming stripped 5 bases from V and 1 base from J, with 11 bases between. Germline V gene data show CDR1 as MNHEY and CDR2 as SMNVEV (reference sequence). The CDR3 consists of 14 residues. The CDR3 spells CASSAQGANTEAFF. Here the CDR3 DNA reads TGTGCCAGCAGTGCACAGGGAGCGAACACTGAAGCTTTCTTT.

The chain combines TRBV28 with TRBJ1-2; 7 bases are shared with TRBD1. This CDR3 region has 15 residues. From germline, CDR1 is MDHEN and CDR2 SYDVKM. Trimming took 4 bases from V and 6 from J; bases not matched to a gene: 11. CDR3 loop: CASSSGQDRYDGYTF. The CDR3 nucleotides read TGTGCCAGCAGTTCTGGACAGGACCGTTATGATGGCTACACCTTC.

The chain combines TRBV20-1 with TRBJ2-1, with D perhaps matching TRBD1 (6 bases). The V and J ends lost 3 bases and 7 bases respectively, with 7 bases between them. Per the germline V gene, CDR1 is DFQATT and CDR2 is SNEGSKA (reference sequence). This CDR3 is 11 amino acids long. DNA for the CDR3: TGCAGTGCTAGTAGGGGGAATGAGCAGTTCTTC. It translates to CSASRGNEQFF.